The 3 T cell receptor beta chains below were found in one sample sequenced in a study of T-cell reconstitution after alpha-beta-depleted transplantation in children. The authors prepared the TCRbeta library with unique molecular identifiers. TCRdb re-derived calls from the PCR reads in MiXCR, one entry per CDR3 protein. Among 200,000 to 300,000 distinct CDR3 sequences listed, about 25% were seen once. This specimen consisted of PBMCs, obtained before TCRalphabeta/CD19-depleted stem cell transplant. Every receptor here comes from a girl aged 2 to 9 with Fanconi anemia, due to receive a stem cell transplant.

The chain has TRBV11-1 and TRBJ2-6, with D perhaps given as TRBD1 or TRBD2 (5 bases each). The length of the CDR3 is 19 residues. Germline CDR1 is SGHAT and CDR2 is FQDESV (reference sequence). Trimming cost V 2 bases and J 0 bases, with 17 bases left between them. This chain's CDR3 is CASSLRWDGDLSGANVLTF. CDR3 nucleotide sequence: TGTGCCAGCAGCTTAAGGTGGGACGGTGATCTCTCTGGGGCCAACGTCCTGACTTTC.

This clonotype was detected many times. The V gene is TRBV10-2, the J gene TRBJ2-7; tentatively, D is TRBD1 (6 bases). Germline values: CDR1 WSHSY, CDR2 SAAADI. The CDR3 contains 15 residues. V lost 5 bases, J lost 0 bases, and 14 bases lay in between. The CDR3 region has the DNA TGCGCCAGCAGTTGGGACGGGACAAGCTCCTACGAGCAGTACTTC. Protein product: CASSWDGTSSYEQYF.

The rearrangement joins TRBV25-1 to TRBJ2-5; weak D call: TRBD2 (5 bases). The CDR3 loop spans 14 amino acids. Germline-derived CDR1 and CDR2 are MGHDK and SYGVNS. V was clipped by 0 bases and J by 5 bases, with 10 bases between them. In nucleotides, the CDR3 is TGTGCCAGCAGTGAATACCAGGAGGCTGAGACCCAGTACTTC. Its translation: CASSEYQEAETQYF.